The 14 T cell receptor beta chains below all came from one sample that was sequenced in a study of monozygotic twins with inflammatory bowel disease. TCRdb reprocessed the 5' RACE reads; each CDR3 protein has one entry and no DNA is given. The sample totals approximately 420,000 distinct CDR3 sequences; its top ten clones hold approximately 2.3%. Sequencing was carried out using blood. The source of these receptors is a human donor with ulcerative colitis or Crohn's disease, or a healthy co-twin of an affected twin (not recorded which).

The CDR3 protein is CSARDLRTFGETQYF. The V call is TRBV20-1, the J call TRBJ2-5; TCRdb outputs TRBD1, but without DNA this stays unchecked. Germline CDR1 is DFQATT and CDR2 is SNEGSKA (reference sequence). The CDR3 extends over 15 amino acids.

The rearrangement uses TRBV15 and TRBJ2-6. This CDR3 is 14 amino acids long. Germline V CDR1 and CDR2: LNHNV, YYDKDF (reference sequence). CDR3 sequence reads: CATSLKSGANVLTF.

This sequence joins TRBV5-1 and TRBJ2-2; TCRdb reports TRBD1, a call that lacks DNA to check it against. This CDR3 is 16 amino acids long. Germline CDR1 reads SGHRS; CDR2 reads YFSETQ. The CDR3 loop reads CASSGMGSWASGELFF.

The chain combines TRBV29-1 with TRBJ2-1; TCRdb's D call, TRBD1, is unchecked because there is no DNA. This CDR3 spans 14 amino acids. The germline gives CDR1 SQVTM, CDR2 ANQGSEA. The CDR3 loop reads CSVPRDGTYNEQFF.

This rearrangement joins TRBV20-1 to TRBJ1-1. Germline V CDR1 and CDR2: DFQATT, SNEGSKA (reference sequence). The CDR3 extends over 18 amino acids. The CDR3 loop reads CSAPSKGGRDTMNTEAFF.

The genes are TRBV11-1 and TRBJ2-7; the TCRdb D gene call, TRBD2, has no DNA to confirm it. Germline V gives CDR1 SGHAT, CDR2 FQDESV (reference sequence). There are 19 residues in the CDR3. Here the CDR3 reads CASSFQYRDFRSSSYEQYF. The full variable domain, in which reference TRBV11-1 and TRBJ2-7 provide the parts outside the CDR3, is EAEVAQSPRYKITEKSQAVAFWCDPISGHATLYWYRQILGQGPELLVQFQDESVVDDSQLPKDRFSAERLKGVDSTLKIQPAELGDSAMYLCASSFQYRDFRSSSYEQYFGPGTRLTVT.

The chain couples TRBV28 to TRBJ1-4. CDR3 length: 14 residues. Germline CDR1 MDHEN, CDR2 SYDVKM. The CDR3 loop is CASSKTPSNEKLFF.

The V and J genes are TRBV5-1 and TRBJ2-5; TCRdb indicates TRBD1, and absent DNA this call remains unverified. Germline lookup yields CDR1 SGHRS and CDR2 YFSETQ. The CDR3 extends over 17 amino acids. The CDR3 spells CASSLGPGRTAQETQYF.

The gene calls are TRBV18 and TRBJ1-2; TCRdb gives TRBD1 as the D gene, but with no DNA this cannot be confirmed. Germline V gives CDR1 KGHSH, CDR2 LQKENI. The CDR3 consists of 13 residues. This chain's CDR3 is CASSPGGLIGYTF.

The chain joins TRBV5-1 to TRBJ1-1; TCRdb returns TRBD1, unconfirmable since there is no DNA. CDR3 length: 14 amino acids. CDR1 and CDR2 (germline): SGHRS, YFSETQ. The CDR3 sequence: CASSFQQGYTEAFF.

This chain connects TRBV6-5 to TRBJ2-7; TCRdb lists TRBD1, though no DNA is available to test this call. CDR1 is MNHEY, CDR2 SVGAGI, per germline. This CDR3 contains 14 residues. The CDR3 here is CASSYQLGDYEQYF.

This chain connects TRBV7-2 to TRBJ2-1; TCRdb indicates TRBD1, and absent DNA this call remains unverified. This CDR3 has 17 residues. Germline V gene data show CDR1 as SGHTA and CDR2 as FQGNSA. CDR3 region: CASIRDRVSHSYNEQFF.

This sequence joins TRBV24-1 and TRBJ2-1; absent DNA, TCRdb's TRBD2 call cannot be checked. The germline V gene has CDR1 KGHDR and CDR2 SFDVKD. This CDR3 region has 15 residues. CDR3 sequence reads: CATSSLAGVPNEQFF.

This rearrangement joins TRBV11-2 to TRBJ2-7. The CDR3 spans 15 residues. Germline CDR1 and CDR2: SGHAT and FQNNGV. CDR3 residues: CASSLISADPYEQYF.